Each of the 10 T cell receptor beta chains below was sequenced from the same sample in a study of T cell clonality in common variable immunodeficiency. Findings and limits, study-wide: Fewer deletions and N-nucleotide insertions were reportedly seen in common variable immunodeficiency TCR beta sequences.

Their antigen targets remain unknown. Libraries were prepared by immunoSEQ multiplex PCR; TCRdb keeps only in-frame clonotypes and omits some of them. Recorded here are more than 13,000 clones, none singletons. Sequencing used peripheral blood mononuclear cells. The receptor source for this set is a human donor with common variable immunodeficiency.

A word on this clone: The sequence runs out 3 residues before the end of the CDR3; the remainder is reconstructed from the germline J gene. This chain joins TRBV19 and TRBJ1-2; perhaps TRBD1 as D (5 bases). Germline assignment: CDR1 LNHDA and CDR2 SQIVND (reference sequence). V was clipped by 7 bases and J by 7 bases, with 22 bases between them. This CDR3 region has 15 residues. CDR3 DNA, as far as it was read: TGTGCCAGTACCCATACGTCCAGGGTCGTTAGTGGC. It specifies CASTHTSRVVSG. The full CDR3 protein reads CASTHTSRVVSGYTF.

This clone is termed medium-sized (0.01 to 0.1%). The sequence runs out 3 residues before the end of the CDR3; the remainder is reconstructed from the germline J gene. The rearrangement uses TRBV18 and TRBJ1-1; perhaps TRBD1 as D (6 bases). From germline, CDR1 is KGHSH and CDR2 LQKENI. The CDR3 contains 13 residues. With 4 bases removed from V and 1 base from J, the gap between germline ends came to 7 bases. Partial CDR3 DNA: TGTGCCAGCTCACGACAGGAGAACACTGAA. As protein: CASSRQENTE. The full-length CDR3 reads as CASSRQENTEAFF.

This clone was detected ten times or more. The junction differs from germline at one of its ends, possibly a read error. The observed sequence ends 3 residues before the CDR3 terminus, with the missing tail filled in from the germline J gene. V and J are TRBV28 and TRBJ2-7; TRBD1 matches at 7 bases. The germline V gene has CDR1 MDHEN and CDR2 SYDVKM. This CDR3 is built from 16 residues. The CDR3 reads CAGSLRRTGLSYEQYF. The CDR3 DNA, read in part, is TGTGCCGGCAGTTTGCGTCGGACAGGACTCTCCTACGAG.

Regarding this clone: The CDR3 end falls 3 residues outside the read, so it is completed with the germline J gene. The chain links TRBV6-2 or TRBV6-3 to TRBJ2-7, with 7 positions matching TRBD1. From germline, CDR1 is MNHEY and CDR2 SVGEGT. The junction had 16 bases not matched to a gene; V was cut back by 10 bases and J by 4 bases. CDR3 length: 15 amino acids. CDR3 protein: CAIRQGPSLRYEQYF. CDR3 DNA (partial): TGTGCCATCCGACAGGGTCCTTCTCTTCGGTACGAG.

This clone appeared a few times. The missing CDR3 end, 3 residues past where the read stops, is filled in from the germline J gene. This chain links TRBV5-1 with TRBJ2-3; TRBD1 might be the D (5 bases). V lost 6 bases to trimming and J lost 1 base, with 6 bases between them. Germline V gene data show CDR1 as SGHRS and CDR2 as YFSETQ. This CDR3 region has 12 residues. The sequenced part of the CDR3 DNA is TGCGCCAGCAAAGGGGGCACAGATACG. It is translated as CASKGGTDT. The CDR3 reads in full as CASKGGTDTQYF.

This clone was detected ten times or more. The CDR3 is cut off 3 residues early in the read; its end comes from the germline J gene. The chain combines TRBV10-3 with TRBJ1-4; D gene uncertain. Trimming cost V 2 bases and J 3 bases, with 10 bases left between them. The CDR3 totals 15 residues. Germline CDR1 ENHRY, CDR2 SYGVKD. The DNA read from the CDR3 is TGTGCCATCAGTGAGCGCGGGCGGGCTAATGAAAAA. Translating it yields CAISERGRANEK. The complete CDR3 reads CAISERGRANEKLFF.

For this clone: The CDR3 end lies 3 residues beyond the end of the read and is filled in from the germline J gene. The rearrangement joins TRBV18 to TRBJ2-5, with D possibly being TRBD1 (6 bases). Germline V lookup: CDR1 KGHSH, CDR2 LQKENI. V was clipped by 3 bases and J by 3 bases, with 17 bases between them. This CDR3 is 16 amino acids long. The sequenced CDR3 bases are TGTGCCAGCTCACCGCTTAGGCAGGGGACCAAAGAGACC. Its protein product is CASSPLRQGTKET. The full CDR3 protein reads CASSPLRQGTKETQYF.

This clone appeared a few times. The read terminates 3 residues before the CDR3 end, so the remaining end is supplied by the germline J gene. The V call is TRBV18, the J call TRBJ2-3, with TRBD1 identical over 10 bases. J gave up 0 bases and V 5 bases, and 5 bases lay outside the gene matches. CDR1 is KGHSH, CDR2 LQKENI, per germline. The CDR3 extends over 16 amino acids. The chain's CDR3 is CASSRDRGPSTDTQYF. The covered CDR3 bases are TGTGCCAGCTCAAGGGACAGGGGACCCAGCACAGATACG. The variable domain in full, completed from reference TRBV18 and TRBJ2-3, reads NAGVMQNPRHLVRRRGQEARLRCSPMKGHSHVYWYRQLPEEGLKFMVYLQKENIIDESGMPKERFSAEFPKEGPSILRIQQVVRGDSAAYFCASSRDRGPSTDTQYFGPGTRLTVL.

This clone came up a few times. The read is 3 residues too short to cover the CDR3 end, so that end is filled in from the germline J gene. The chain combines TRBV30 with TRBJ2-5; 9 nucleotides line up with TRBD1. J was trimmed by 4 bases and V by 1 base; bases with no gene match: 10. The germline gives CDR1 GTSNPN, CDR2 SVGIG (reference sequence). The CDR3 is 16 amino acids. CDR3 amino acids: CAWSDGRQGVRETQYF. The sequenced CDR3 bases are TGTGCCTGGAGTGACGGGCGACAGGGGGTAAGAGAGACC.

On this clone: With the read ending 3 residues before the CDR3 end, the germline J gene is used to fill in that end. The chain carries TRBV18 and TRBJ2-7; D possibly corresponds to TRBD1 (6 bases). CDR1 is KGHSH and CDR2 is LQKENI in the germline V gene. CDR3 length: 14 amino acids. V lost 3 bases, J lost 2 bases, and 11 bases lay in between. This chain's CDR3 is CASSPSRGAYEQYF. The sequenced part of the CDR3 DNA is TGTGCCAGCTCACCGTCCAGGGGAGCCTACGAG. The full variable domain, its missing parts supplied by reference TRBV18 and TRBJ2-7, is NAGVMQNPRHLVRRRGQEARLRCSPMKGHSHVYWYRQLPEEGLKFMVYLQKENIIDESGMPKERFSAEFPKEGPSILRIQQVVRGDSAAYFCASSPSRGAYEQYFGPGTRLTVT.